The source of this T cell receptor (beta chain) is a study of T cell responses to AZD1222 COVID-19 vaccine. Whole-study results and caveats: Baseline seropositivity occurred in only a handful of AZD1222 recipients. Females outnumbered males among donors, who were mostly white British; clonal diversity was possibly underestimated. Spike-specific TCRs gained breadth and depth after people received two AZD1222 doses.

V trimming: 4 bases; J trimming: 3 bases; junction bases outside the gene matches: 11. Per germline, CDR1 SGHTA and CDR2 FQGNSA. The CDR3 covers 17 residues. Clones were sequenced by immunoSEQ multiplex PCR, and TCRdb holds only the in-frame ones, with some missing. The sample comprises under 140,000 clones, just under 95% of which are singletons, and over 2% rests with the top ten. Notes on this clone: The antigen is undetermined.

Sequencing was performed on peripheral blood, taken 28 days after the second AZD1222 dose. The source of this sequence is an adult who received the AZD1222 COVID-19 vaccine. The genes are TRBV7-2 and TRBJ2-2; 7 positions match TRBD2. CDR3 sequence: CASSSPAGRGYTGELFF. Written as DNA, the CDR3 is TGTGCCAGCAGCTCGCCCGCCGGGCGGGGGTACACCGGGGAGCTGTTTTTT.